This entry describes one T cell receptor beta chain. Its specificity is unknown. Trimming removed 5 bases from V and 3 bases from J, with 11 bases in between. Per germline, CDR1 SGHAT and CDR2 FQDESV (reference sequence). This CDR3 region has 14 residues. The repertoire was sequenced with immunoSEQ multiplex PCR; TCRdb's copy has only in-frame clones and lacks some. This sample yields fewer than 500,000 clones, of which roughly 88% are seen a single time; about 4.1% belongs to the top ten. Sample treatment: about 20 received Ad26.COV2.S at low or high dose, single or two shots; about five received placebo; per-sample allocation not given. At day 63 after the first vaccine or placebo injection, samples were drawn. This sample is part of a study of Ad26.COV2.S vaccination and SARS-CoV-2 variants. Study as a whole: It was the COV1001 Ad26.COV2.S trial arm that included the donor. General study findings and limits: Substantial breadth in spike-specific CD8+ and CD4+ T cell responses was reportedly seen after vaccination. Similar non-spike TCR breadth was seen in vaccine and placebo recipients.

The chain links TRBV11-1 to TRBJ2-4, with D perhaps TRBD2 (5 bases). The source of this sequence is a person aged 18-60 years who received the Ad26.COV2.S COVID-19 vaccine or a placebo. Sequencing used peripheral blood, obtained in a trial of Ad26.COV2.S vaccine versus placebo. CDR3 in DNA: TGTGCCAGCAGCCCGACTCGGGGCAAAAACATTCAGTACTTC. Translation: CASSPTRGKNIQYF.